These 13 T cell receptor beta chains were all obtained from the same sample, sequenced in a study of T-cell memory formation after mild COVID-19. In TCRdb, the 5' RACE reads were re-called with MiXCR into one record per CDR3 protein. Here the sample spans about 400,000 distinct CDR3 sequences, around an eighth being singletons. Material: PBMCs or a T cell subset sorted from them (not recorded which). The receptors come from a man younger than 35 who had mild COVID-19 (a few samples of this study predate the infection). Cell type and time point are not known.

This clonotype was counted only a few times. The chain carries TRBV2 and TRBJ2-3, with 14 bases fitting TRBD2. CDR3 size: 17 residues. Germline-derived CDR1 and CDR2 are SNHLY and FYNNEI. V lost 7 bases and J lost 1; bases outside the gene matches: 7. Here the CDR3 DNA reads TGTGCCAGCACAACTGGACTAGCGGGGGGCCGCACAGATACGCAGTATTTT. Protein sequence: CASTTGLAGGRTDTQYF. Variable domain in full (rest from reference TRBV2 and TRBJ2-3): EPEVTQTPSHQVTQMGQEVILRCVPISNHLYFYWYRQILGQKVEFLVSFYNNEISEKSEIFDDQFSVERPDGSNFTLKIRSTKLEDSAMYFCASTTGLAGGRTDTQYFGPGTRLTVL.

This clonotype was seen a few times. The chain has TRBV11-2 and TRBJ2-3; 13 bases are a match to TRBD2. Germline CDR1 is SGHAT and CDR2 is FQNNGV. This CDR3 has 18 residues. J gave up 0 bases and V 5 bases, and 8 bases lay outside the gene matches. The CDR3 DNA reads as TGTGCCAGCAGCCGTTCACCGGGACTAGCGGGGAGCACAGATACGCAGTATTTT. Its translation: CASSRSPGLAGSTDTQYF.

The genes are TRBV4-3 and TRBJ2-7; TRBD2 matches at 8 bases. CDR1 is LGHNA and CDR2 is YSLEER in the germline V gene. The CDR3 runs 17 residues. V dropped 1 base and J dropped 3; count of bases not matched to a gene: 11. CDR3 DNA: TGCGCCAGCAGCCAAGGGAGGAAGGGACTAGGATTCTACGAGCAGTACTTC. Its translation is CASSQGRKGLGFYEQYF.

The chain links TRBV7-3 to TRBJ2-2; no firm D call. CDR3 length equals 15 residues. Trimming shortened V by 1 base and J by 1 base, and 7 bases separated the two germline ends. Looked up from germline, CDR1 is SGHTA and CDR2 is FQGTGA. The CDR3 nucleotides read TGTGCCAGCAGCTTAAACGCAGGGAACACCGGGGAGCTGTTTTTT. It yields the protein CASSLNAGNTGELFF.

This clonotype appeared a few times. V is TRBV12-3 or TRBV12-4 and J is TRBJ1-1; a possible D gene is TRBD1 (6 bases). The CDR3 loop spans 11 amino acids. The germline V and J ends were trimmed by 6 bases and 10 bases, with 12 bases remaining between them. CDR3 in amino acids: CASRNRARAFF. DNA of the CDR3: TGTGCCAGCAGGAACAGGGCCCGAGCTTTCTTT.

The chain carries TRBV27 and TRBJ1-1; 9 bases align to TRBD1. Trimming cost V 2 bases and J 0 bases; bases outside gene matches: 4. The CDR3 length is 16 residues. Germline V gives CDR1 MNHEY, CDR2 SMNVEV (reference sequence). The CDR3 loop is CASSLGTGFLNTEAFF. CDR3 in DNA: TGTGCCAGCAGTTTAGGGACAGGGTTTTTGAACACTGAAGCTTTCTTT.

This clonotype was found a few times. The chain links TRBV4-3 to TRBJ2-3; TRBD2 aligns across 7 bases. J was trimmed by 0 bases and V by 1 base; bases with no gene match: 4. Germline V gives CDR1 LGHNA, CDR2 YSLEER. This CDR3 is 16 amino acids long. CDR3 sequence: CASSQAGRGSTDTQYF. CDR3 DNA sequence: TGCGCCAGCAGCCAAGCCGGGCGGGGGAGCACAGATACGCAGTATTTT.

This chain connects TRBV15 to TRBJ2-4, with D perhaps matching TRBD1 (6 bases). Trimming took off 0 bases at V and 10 bases at J, with 13 bases between the two ends. The CDR3 has 14 amino acids. Germline V gene sequence: CDR1 LNHNV, CDR2 YYDKDF (reference sequence). CDR3 DNA sequence: TGTGCCACCAGCAGAGACAGGGGCCAGGGGATTCAGTACTTC. Translating it yields CATSRDRGQGIQYF.

This rearrangement joins TRBV4-3 to TRBJ2-7, with D possibly being TRBD1 (5 bases). Germline V lookup: CDR1 LGHNA, CDR2 YSLEER. The CDR3 runs 17 residues. The V end lost 0 bases, the J end lost 6 bases, and 21 bases lay between the germline ends. CDR3 sequence (DNA): TGCGCCAGCAGCCAAGACAAGTCGCGGCAGGGAAACACCGAGCAGTACGTC. Its translation: CASSQDKSRQGNTEQYV.

This clonotype was observed a few times. The CDR3 DNA sequence: TGTGCCATCAGTGAAGGGGGTACAGGTGGCCAGACCCAGTACTTC. Its translation: CAISEGGTGGQTQYF. The chain carries TRBV10-3 and TRBJ2-5, with a weak D call TRBD1 (6 bases). The germline gives CDR1 ENHRY, CDR2 SYGVKD. The length of the CDR3 is 15 residues. Trimming left V 3 bases short and J 6 bases short, with 17 bases between.

This clonotype has just a few counts. V is TRBV20-1 and J is TRBJ1-2; D uncertain. Germline CDR1 and CDR2: DFQATT and SNEGSKA (reference sequence). Trimming left V 6 bases short and J 4 bases short, with 12 bases between. The CDR3 spans 12 residues. CDR3 sequence reads: CSARWGTYGYTF. In DNA, the CDR3 is TGCAGTGCCAGATGGGGAACCTATGGCTACACCTTC.

The chain is built from TRBV7-9 and TRBJ1-1, with unresolved D. The ends were cut back, 3 bases at V and 7 bases at J, with 12 bases in the middle. The CDR3 has 13 amino acids. The V gene's germline CDR1 is SEHNR and CDR2 FQNEAQ (reference sequence). The CDR3 DNA is TGTGCCAGCAGCTTTTACCGACACGGTGAAGCTTTCTTT. This translates into CASSFYRHGEAFF.

This clonotype was found a few times. As DNA, the CDR3 is TGCGCCTCCGGCGCGGGGTTCGGAAACACCATATATTTT. This sequence encodes CASGAGFGNTIYF. This chain connects TRBV5-1 to TRBJ1-3; D not certain. The CDR3 length is 13 residues. The germline V and J ends were trimmed by 10 bases and 4 bases, with 15 bases remaining between them. Germline V CDR1 and CDR2: SGHRS, YFSETQ.